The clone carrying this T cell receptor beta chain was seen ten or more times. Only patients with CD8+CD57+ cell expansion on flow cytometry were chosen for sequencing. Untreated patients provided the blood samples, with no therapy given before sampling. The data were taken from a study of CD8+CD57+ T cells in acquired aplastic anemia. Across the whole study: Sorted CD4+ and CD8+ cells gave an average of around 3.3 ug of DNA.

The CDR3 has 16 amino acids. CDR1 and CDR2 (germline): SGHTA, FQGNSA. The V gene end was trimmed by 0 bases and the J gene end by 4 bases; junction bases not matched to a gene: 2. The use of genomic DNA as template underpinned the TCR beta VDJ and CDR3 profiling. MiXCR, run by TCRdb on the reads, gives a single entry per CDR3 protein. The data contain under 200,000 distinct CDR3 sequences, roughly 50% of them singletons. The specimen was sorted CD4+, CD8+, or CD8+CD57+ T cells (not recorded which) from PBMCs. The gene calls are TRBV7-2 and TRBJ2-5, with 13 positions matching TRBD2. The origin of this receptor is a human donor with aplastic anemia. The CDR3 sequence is CASSLATSGRLETQYF. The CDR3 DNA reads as TGTGCCAGCAGCTTAGCGACTAGCGGGAGGTTAGAGACCCAGTACTTC.